A single sample is the source of the 23 T cell receptor beta chains below, sequenced in a study of blood T cell repertoires in COVID-19. Here immunoSEQ multiplex PCR was the method, and the copy in TCRdb shows in-frame clones only, minus some. Among 150,000 or so clones listed, roughly 80% were seen once. The sequencing sample was made of peripheral blood. These TCRs come from a woman aged 60-75 years with acute or convalescent COVID-19.

The sample holds one count of this clone. The rearrangement uses TRBV6-5 and TRBJ1-5; a possible D gene is TRBD1 (6 bases). Germline values: CDR1 MNHEY, CDR2 SVGAGI. Trimming took off 0 bases at V and 0 bases at J, with 9 bases between the two ends. The CDR3 loop spans 16 amino acids. The CDR3 spells CASSYSAGASNQPQHF. CDR3 coding DNA: TGTGCCAGCAGTTACTCCGCAGGGGCTAGCAATCAGCCCCAGCATTTT.

The chain has TRBV30 and TRBJ2-5; 7 bases line up with TRBD2. The CDR3 runs 13 residues. Germline assignment: CDR1 GTSNPN and CDR2 SVGIG (reference sequence). V was clipped by 3 bases and J by 2 bases; unmatched bases: 3. The CDR3 spells CAWRKGGQETQYF. The CDR3 DNA follows: TGTGCCTGGAGGAAGGGAGGGCAAGAGACCCAGTACTTC.

The CDR3 sequence is CASSGDTVHSPLHF. DNA of the CDR3: TGTGCCAGCAGCGGGGACACCGTACATTCACCCCTCCACTTT. The genes are TRBV2 and TRBJ1-6; perhaps TRBD1 as D (6 bases). The CDR3 totals 14 residues. Germline-derived CDR1 and CDR2 are SNHLY and FYNNEI. V lost 6 bases to trimming and J lost 8 bases, with 14 bases between them.

This chain joins TRBV19 and TRBJ1-1; 7 positions agree with TRBD1. The CDR3 covers 13 residues. CDR1 is LNHDA, CDR2 SQIVND, per germline (reference sequence). With V trimmed by 7 bases and J by 0 bases, 2 bases remained unmatched. CDR3 protein: CASIGQVNTEAFF. The CDR3, as DNA: TGTGCCAGTATAGGACAGGTGAACACTGAAGCTTTCTTT.

The chain uses TRBV27 and TRBJ1-5; 7 bases line up with TRBD1. CDR3 length equals 16 residues. Germline CDR1 MNHEY, CDR2 SMNVEV (reference sequence). J gave up 10 bases and V 6 bases, and 18 bases lay outside the gene matches. Here the CDR3 reads CASSRAAPGQSIPQHF. In nucleotides, the CDR3 is TGTGCCAGCAGCCGGGCCGCTCCGGGACAGAGTATCCCCCAGCATTTT.

V gene TRBV5-4 combines with J gene TRBJ1-2, with 9 bases aligning to TRBD1. This CDR3 comprises 14 residues. The germline CDR1 and CDR2 sequences are SGHNT and YYREEE (reference sequence). The V segment lost 6 bases and the J segment 11 bases; nucleotides outside the gene matches: 14. This CDR3 is CASIHPGQGGGYTF. Written as DNA, the CDR3 is TGTGCCAGCATACACCCGGGACAGGGCGGGGGTTACACCTTC.

The chain is built from TRBV5-1 and TRBJ2-2, with a tentative D call TRBD1 (5 bases). Germline V gives CDR1 SGHRS, CDR2 YFSETQ. The CDR3 consists of 14 residues. Trimming took off 7 bases at V and 0 bases at J, with 10 bases between the two ends. In DNA form, the CDR3 reads TGCGCCAGCCAAGGCAGGGCGAACACCGGGGAGCTGTTTTTT. Residues: CASQGRANTGELFF.

This chain links TRBV11-2 with TRBJ2-6, with a tentative D call TRBD2 (6 bases). V gave up 5 bases and J gave up 0 bases, with 11 bases separating them. Germline V gene sequence: CDR1 SGHAT, CDR2 FQNNGV. The CDR3 consists of 16 residues. CDR3 region: CASSLGTASGANVLTF. The CDR3 DNA reads TGTGCCAGCAGCCTAGGGACTGCCTCTGGGGCCAACGTCCTGACTTTC.

As to this clone: A much larger clone is a single base away; this may be a read error. Additional DNA sequences in this sample encode the identical CDR3. The chain uses TRBV6-1 and TRBJ1-1; D may be TRBD1 (5 bases). Trimming removed 2 bases from V and 7 bases from J, with 8 bases in between. This CDR3 spans 12 amino acids. Germline lookup yields CDR1 MNHNS and CDR2 SASEGT. CDR3 protein: CASSEWTREAFF. In nucleotides, the CDR3 is TGTGCCAGCAGTGAATGGACACGTGAAGCTTTCTTT.

This clone appeared a single time. This chain connects TRBV18 to TRBJ1-2; 7 nucleotides line up with TRBD1. Germline CDR1 and CDR2: KGHSH and LQKENI. The CDR3 totals 14 residues. With V trimmed by 3 bases and J by 4 bases, 5 bases remained unmatched. The CDR3 nucleotides are TGTGCCAGCTCACCCGACAGGGATAGCTATGGCTACACCTTC. It encodes CASSPDRDSYGYTF.

The V gene is TRBV5-1, the J gene TRBJ2-1, with D perhaps matching TRBD1 (5 bases). V was trimmed by 0 bases and J by 1 base, leaving 14 bases between them. The CDR3 is 17 amino acids. In germline, CDR1 is SGHRS, CDR2 YFSETQ. In nucleotides, the CDR3 is TGCGCCAGCAGCTTGGCGGTCCAGGGCACATCCTACAATGAGCAGTTCTTC. Translating it yields CASSLAVQGTSYNEQFF.

This clone came up a few times. CDR3 bases: TGTGCCACCAGCAGAGAACAGGCGACCTACGAGCAGTACTTC. It is translated as CATSREQATYEQYF. V and J are TRBV15 and TRBJ2-7; D is perhaps TRBD1 (5 bases). CDR3 length equals 14 residues. V was pared by 0 bases and J by 2 bases, with 8 bases between. Germline V CDR1 and CDR2: LNHNV, YYDKDF (reference sequence).

The chain joins TRBV30 to TRBJ1-3; D is ambiguous. CDR3 length equals 14 residues. Per the germline V gene, CDR1 is GTSNPN and CDR2 is SVGIG (reference sequence). V was pared by 1 base and J by 0 bases, with 7 bases between. CDR3 bases: TGTGCCTGGAGTGGCGCAAGCTCTGGAAACACCATATATTTT. Protein sequence: CAWSGASSGNTIYF.

The CDR3 here is CASSPYTGELFF. Here the CDR3 DNA reads TGTGCCAGCAGTCCGTACACCGGGGAGCTGTTTTTT. The genes are TRBV6-5 and TRBJ2-2; no reliable D call. V lost 5 bases, J lost 3 bases, and 4 bases lay in between. The CDR3 is 12 amino acids. Per germline, CDR1 MNHEY and CDR2 SVGAGI.

The chain carries TRBV28 and TRBJ1-2; 9 bases match TRBD1. The CDR3 runs to 14 residues. The germline V gene encodes CDR1 MDHEN and CDR2 SYDVKM. V was pared by 3 bases and J by 8 bases, with 7 bases of the junction left unmatched. CDR3 loop: CASSFTGGMRGYTF. The CDR3 region has the DNA TGTGCCAGCAGTTTCACAGGGGGCATGCGGGGCTACACCTTC.

The V call is TRBV6-5, the J call TRBJ1-2; 7 bases line up with TRBD1. Per germline, CDR1 MNHEY and CDR2 SVGAGI. The ends lost 5 bases at V and 4 bases at J; junction bases unmatched: 7. This CDR3 has 14 residues. The CDR3 coding sequence is TGTGCCAGCAGTCTAACAGGGGAAGGCTATGGCTACACCTTC. It translates to CASSLTGEGYGYTF.

The chain recombines TRBV3-1 (or the pseudogene TRBV3-2) with TRBJ1-2; unclear D gene. V gave up 4 bases and J gave up 7 bases, with 13 bases separating them. Germline CDR1 reads LGHDT; CDR2 reads YNNKEL (reference sequence). CDR3 length equals 13 residues. DNA for the CDR3: TGTGCCAGCAGCCCCAGTCCTCGAAGTGGCTACACCTTC. This codes for CASSPSPRSGYTF.

The chain is built from TRBV6-5 and TRBJ1-1; 7 bases line up with TRBD1. V lost 2 bases to trimming and J lost 4 bases; unmatched junction nucleotides: 10. Germline V gene sequence: CDR1 MNHEY, CDR2 SVGAGI. There are 16 residues in the CDR3. CDR3 DNA: TGTGCCAGCAGTTACACCCACAGGGGTGGGGGCACTGAAGCTTTCTTT. This translates into CASSYTHRGGGTEAFF.

The CDR3 region is CASSFRGANTDTQYF. CDR3 sequence (DNA): TGTGCCAGCAGCTTTCGCGGGGCGAACACAGATACGCAGTATTTT. This chain links TRBV5-4 with TRBJ2-3; possibly TRBD2 for D (6 bases). The length of the CDR3 is 15 residues. Germline V CDR1 and CDR2: SGHNT, YYREEE (reference sequence). Trimming took 2 bases from V and 2 from J, leaving 12 bases between them.

The chain recombines TRBV10-3 with TRBJ1-2, with 7 positions matching TRBD1. The CDR3 runs to 15 residues. Per the germline V gene, CDR1 is ENHRY and CDR2 is SYGVKD. With V trimmed by 8 bases and J by 2 bases, 11 bases remained unmatched. This CDR3 is CAICCVGQTNYGYTF. The DNA for the CDR3 is TGTGCCATCTGTTGTGTGGGACAGACCAACTATGGCTACACCTTC.

The genes are TRBV7-2 and TRBJ2-1; TRBD2 aligns across 8 bases. CDR3 length: 14 residues. Trimming at V came to 2 bases and at J to 7 bases, leaving 4 bases not matched to a gene. Germline V gene lookup returns CDR1 SGHTA and CDR2 FQGNSA. In DNA, the CDR3 is TGTGCCAGCAGCTTAATTGGGACTAGGAATGAGCAGTTCTTC. Protein: CASSLIGTRNEQFF. Together with reference TRBV7-2 and TRBJ2-1, the CDR3 gives the full variable domain: GAGVSQSPSNKVTEKGKDVELRCDPISGHTALYWYRQSLGQGLEFLIYFQGNSAPDKSGLPSDRFSAERTGGSVSTLTIQRTQQEDSAVYLCASSLIGTRNEQFFGPGTRLTVL.

The J gene is TRBJ2-1, the V gene TRBV30; the match to TRBD2 covers 8 bases. Per the germline V gene, CDR1 is GTSNPN and CDR2 is SVGIG (reference sequence). This CDR3 is built from 13 residues. J lost 4 bases, V lost 7 bases, and 6 bases had no gene match. The CDR3 nucleotides are TGTGCCTCCCCGGGACTAGGGTACAATGAGCAGTTCTTC. This translates into CASPGLGYNEQFF.

The V and J genes are TRBV6-5 and TRBJ2-7; no definite D call. CDR3 size: 14 residues. CDR1 and CDR2 from the germline V gene are MNHEY and SVGAGI. V dropped 0 bases and J dropped 2 bases, with 8 bases sitting between them. As DNA, the CDR3 is TGTGCCAGCAGTTACTCATACGGTACCTACGAGCAGTACTTC. This codes for CASSYSYGTYEQYF.